The clone carrying this T cell receptor (beta chain) was observed a handful of times. The target antigen is unknown. The sample originates from a study of T-cell memory formation after mild COVID-19. Study-wide results and caveats: Clones shrinking between day 15 and 85 showed a balanced CD4/CD8 split, and those that grew later tilted toward CD4+.

CDR1 and CDR2 (germline): SGHAT, FQNNGV. The CDR3 covers 15 residues. V dropped 5 bases and J dropped 1; count of bases not matched to a gene: 7. TCRdb used MiXCR to reprocess the 5' RACE reads, holding one entry per CDR3 protein. The sample lists hundreds of thousands of distinct CDR3 sequences; roughly 18% were seen once. The source material was PBMCs or a T cell subset sorted from them (not recorded which). The clonotype originates from an adult woman who had mild COVID-19 (a few samples of this study predate the infection). Cell type and time point are not known. The V gene is TRBV11-2, the J gene TRBJ1-1; TRBD1 agrees at 7 bases. The CDR3 coding sequence is TGTGCCAGCAGCAAGACCGGGACAGCGAACACTGAAGCTTTCTTT. It yields the protein CASSKTGTANTEAFF.